A single sample gave rise to the 30 T cell receptor beta chains below, sequenced in a study of vaccination effects on CD4 cells after COVID-19. Assay: immunoSEQ multiplex PCR; the TCRdb copy retains only in-frame clones and omits some. This table has about 74,000 clones, about 74% appearing once. Subsequent to roughly 10 days of culture, CD4+ T cells were isolated. These receptors have no known antigen. Sequenced material: CD4+ T cells from PBMCs cultured without peptide, taken before COVID-19 vaccination. The source of these receptors is a human donor who received a COVID-19 vaccine.

The genes are TRBV7-2 and TRBJ2-7; 10 nucleotides agree with TRBD1. The junction had 8 bases not matched to a gene; V was cut back by 5 bases and J by 4 bases. Germline CDR1 SGHTA, CDR2 FQGNSA. The CDR3 has 15 amino acids. This CDR3 reads CASSKTGTGVYEQYV. The CDR3 DNA is TGTGCCAGCAGCAAAACCGGGACAGGGGTATACGAGCAGTACGTC.

This sequence joins TRBV2 and TRBJ2-3; either TRBD1 or TRBD2 may fit D (6 bases each). Germline CDR1 reads SNHLY; CDR2 reads FYNNEI. The CDR3 loop spans 14 amino acids. V dropped 7 bases and J dropped 4 bases, with 15 bases sitting between them. DNA for the CDR3: TGTGCCAGCAAGTCGAGGGGGGTGGCAGATACGCAGTATTTT. Translating gives CASKSRGVADTQYF.

This clone turned up a few times. CDR3 sequence (DNA): TGTGCCAGCAGTATTAGAGAGTTTGGCTACACCTTC. Translated: CASSIREFGYTF. The J gene is TRBJ1-2, the V gene TRBV12-3 or TRBV12-4; D unresolved. The V gene lost 5 bases and the J gene lost 7 bases, with 11 bases spanning the gap. The CDR3 is 12 amino acids.

This chain uses TRBV5-6 with TRBJ2-2, with D unclear. Trimming took off 2 bases at V and 2 bases at J, with 7 bases between the two ends. The CDR3 consists of 14 residues. The germline V gene encodes CDR1 SGHDT and CDR2 YYEEEE. CDR3 in amino acids: CASSLAVNTGELFF. The CDR3, as DNA: TGTGCCAGCAGCTTAGCTGTTAACACCGGGGAGCTGTTTTTT.

As DNA, the CDR3 is TGTGCCAGCAGCCTTTCGGGGGGGAGTACCTACAATGAGCAGTTCTTC. Translation gives CASSLSGGSTYNEQFF. The V call is TRBV27, the J call TRBJ2-1, with TRBD2 identical over 8 bases. Trimming at V came to 6 bases and at J to 2 bases, leaving 9 bases not matched to a gene. CDR1 is MNHEY, CDR2 SMNVEV, per germline (reference sequence). The length of the CDR3 is 16 residues.

The chain carries TRBV6-6 and TRBJ1-4, with D perhaps TRBD1 (6 bases). Per germline, CDR1 MNHNY and CDR2 SVGAGI (reference sequence). The CDR3 runs to 14 residues. The V gene lost 7 bases and the J gene lost 4 bases, with 13 bases spanning the gap. CDR3 sequence reads: CASNIDRFNEKLFF. CDR3 coding DNA: TGTGCCAGCAATATCGACAGGTTTAATGAAAAACTGTTTTTT.

The V gene is TRBV9, the J gene TRBJ2-5; 9 nucleotides line up with TRBD2. Per the germline V gene, CDR1 is SGDLS and CDR2 is YYNGEE. CDR3 size: 14 residues. V shed 0 bases, J shed 7 bases, and the junction held 4 bases outside the gene matches. The CDR3 is CASSVGGGAGTQYF. The CDR3 bases are TGTGCCAGCAGCGTAGGCGGGGGGGCCGGGACCCAGTACTTC.

This sequence joins TRBV7-2 and TRBJ1-2, with 7 positions matching TRBD1. There are 14 residues in the CDR3. Unmatched junction bases numbered 6, after V lost 6 bases and J lost 2 bases. Germline-derived CDR1 and CDR2 are SGHTA and FQGNSA. The CDR3 sequence: CASSPRQGNYGYTF. CDR3 bases: TGTGCCAGCAGTCCGAGACAGGGCAACTATGGCTACACCTTC.

V gene TRBV28 combines with J gene TRBJ1-6; a weak D match, TRBD1 (5 bases). CDR3 size: 15 residues. The germline V gene encodes CDR1 MDHEN and CDR2 SYDVKM. The V and J ends lost 2 bases and 5 bases respectively, with 10 bases between them. The CDR3 DNA reads as TGTGCCAGCAGTTTAGTCGCAGGGAATAATTCACCCCTCCACTTT. It encodes CASSLVAGNNSPLHF.

The gene calls are TRBV6-5 and TRBJ1-3; D is unresolved. Trimming shortened V by 6 bases and J by 0 bases, and 9 bases separated the two germline ends. The CDR3 extends over 14 amino acids. Germline CDR1 MNHEY, CDR2 SVGAGI. The CDR3 DNA sequence: TGTGCCAGCAGACTATGGAGCTCTGGAAACACCATATATTTT. Protein sequence: CASRLWSSGNTIYF.

There are a few counts of this clone. The chain carries TRBV5-1 and TRBJ2-7, with TRBD1 matching 7 bases. The V segment lost 0 bases and the J segment 7 bases; nucleotides outside the gene matches: 4. The CDR3 extends over 13 amino acids. The V gene's germline CDR1 is SGHRS and CDR2 YFSETQ. This CDR3 is CASSLGGGEEQYV. In DNA form, the CDR3 reads TGCGCCAGCAGCTTGGGAGGGGGCGAAGAGCAGTACGTC.

The J gene is TRBJ2-3, the V gene TRBV5-1; 15 nucleotides align to TRBD2. V lost 3 bases, J lost 4 bases, and 12 bases stayed unmatched. The CDR3 has 19 amino acids. Germline V gene sequence: CDR1 SGHRS, CDR2 YFSETQ. The CDR3 loop reads CASSSAVPGLAGGSDTQYF. In nucleotides, the CDR3 is TGCGCCAGCAGCTCCGCAGTCCCGGGACTAGCGGGGGGATCAGATACGCAGTATTTT.

The sample holds one count of this clone. This chain uses TRBV7-9 with TRBJ1-4, with a tentative D call TRBD1 (6 bases). The CDR3 has 17 amino acids. V lost 2 bases and J 5 bases, leaving 18 bases between the germline ends. Germline assignment: CDR1 SEHNR and CDR2 FQNEAQ (reference sequence). Here the CDR3 reads CASSLRGGLGINEKLFF. The CDR3 nucleotides read TGTGCCAGCAGCTTACGCGGGGGGCTGGGGATAAATGAAAAACTGTTTTTT. The full variable domain, with the rest looked up from reference TRBV7-9 and TRBJ1-4, is DTGVSQNPRHKITKRGQNVTFRCDPISEHNRLYWYRQTLGQGPEFLTYFQNEAQLEKSRLLSDRFSAERPKGSFSTLEIQRTEQGDSAMYLCASSLRGGLGINEKLFFGSGTQLSVL.

This clone has only one observation. In DNA, the CDR3 is TGTGCCAGCAGCTTAGTGGCGACTAGCGGGCCCAATACGCAGTATTTT. Its translation: CASSLVATSGPNTQYF. This rearrangement joins TRBV7-2 to TRBJ2-3; 10 nucleotides agree with TRBD2. The V segment lost 1 base and the J segment 7 bases; nucleotides outside the gene matches: 8. The CDR3 contains 16 residues. Germline V lookup: CDR1 SGHTA, CDR2 FQGNSA.

This clone was seen more than once but under ten times. The chain is built from TRBV6-4 and TRBJ2-1; 12 positions agree with TRBD2. V lost 0 bases, J lost 8 bases, and 5 bases stayed unmatched. CDR3 length: 16 residues. Germline V CDR1 and CDR2: MRHNA, SNTAGT. The CDR3 is CASSDSSSGGAHEQFF. The CDR3 DNA is TGTGCCAGCAGTGACTCGTCTAGCGGGGGGGCGCATGAGCAGTTCTTC.

V is TRBV24-1 and J is TRBJ2-1; the match to TRBD1 covers 9 bases. Germline CDR1 reads KGHDR; CDR2 reads SFDVKD. After removal of 4 bases from V and 2 bases from J, the junction contained 5 bases not matched to a gene. CDR3 length: 16 residues. CDR3 residues: CATSEPGQGTYNEQFF. The CDR3 coding sequence is TGTGCCACCAGTGAACCGGGACAGGGTACCTACAATGAGCAGTTCTTC.

This chain uses TRBV29-1 with TRBJ2-3; D is uncertain. Trimming took 4 bases from V and 6 from J, leaving 8 bases between them. The CDR3 contains 11 residues. Per germline, CDR1 SQVTM and CDR2 ANQGSEA. The CDR3 DNA follows: TGCAGCGTTGCAGAGTTGGATACGCAGTATTTT. This sequence encodes CSVAELDTQYF.

This chain uses TRBV18 with TRBJ2-3, with 8 bases fitting TRBD1. Germline values: CDR1 KGHSH, CDR2 LQKENI. There are 18 residues in the CDR3. V lost 4 bases to trimming and J lost 1 base; unmatched junction nucleotides: 13. The CDR3 DNA reads TGTGCCAGCTCACTCAGAGGGCAGGGGGCTGGAGGCACAGATACGCAGTATTTT. Translating gives CASSLRGQGAGGTDTQYF.

This chain connects TRBV28 to TRBJ1-2, with TRBD1 as a possible D gene (5 bases). V lost 11 bases and J 7 bases, leaving 17 bases between the germline ends. CDR1 is MDHEN and CDR2 is SYDVKM in the germline V gene. There are 12 residues in the CDR3. This CDR3 reads CAGGRHLGGYTF. As DNA, the CDR3 is TGTGCCGGGGGTAGGCATTTAGGTGGCTACACCTTC.

The chain carries TRBV24-1 and TRBJ2-2; D uncertain. There are 15 residues in the CDR3. Germline loops: CDR1 KGHDR, CDR2 SFDVKD. V dropped 0 bases and J dropped 2 bases, with 6 bases sitting between them. Here the CDR3 DNA reads TGTGCCACCAGTGATTTGACAGAAAACACCGGGGAGCTGTTTTTT. The encoded protein is CATSDLTENTGELFF.

This sequence joins TRBV10-2 and TRBJ2-5; D is undetermined. CDR3 length: 14 residues. Per germline, CDR1 WSHSY and CDR2 SAAADI. V was trimmed by 2 bases and J by 3 bases, leaving 10 bases between them. The CDR3 region is CASSEGVAKETQYF. The DNA for the CDR3 is TGCGCCAGCAGTGAGGGGGTAGCCAAAGAGACCCAGTACTTC.

The chain is built from TRBV5-1 and TRBJ1-1, with no clear D. The CDR3 spans 13 residues. The germline CDR1 and CDR2 sequences are SGHRS and YFSETQ. Trimming stripped 4 bases from V and 3 bases from J, with 10 bases between. The CDR3 reads CASSPFQHTEAFF. The CDR3 nucleotides read TGCGCCAGCAGCCCGTTTCAACACACTGAAGCTTTCTTT.

This sequence joins TRBV6-6 and TRBJ1-1; unclear D gene. The ends were cut back, 4 bases at V and 4 bases at J, with 16 bases in the middle. Germline loops: CDR1 MNHNY, CDR2 SVGAGI (reference sequence). The CDR3 spans 15 residues. The CDR3 protein is CASSSPSGVATEAFF. As DNA, the CDR3 is TGTGCCAGCAGTTCCCCCTCCGGGGTGGCCACTGAAGCTTTCTTT.

The V and J genes are TRBV5-6 and TRBJ2-3; D uncertain. The V end was cut by 1 base, the J end by 0 bases, with 12 bases between. The CDR3 contains 16 residues. From germline, CDR1 is SGHDT and CDR2 YYEEEE. Here the CDR3 reads CASSLLGHTSTDTQYF. In nucleotides, the CDR3 is TGTGCCAGCAGCTTGCTTGGGCACACCAGCACAGATACGCAGTATTTT.

The rearrangement uses TRBV12-5 and TRBJ1-6, with TRBD1 matching over 10 bases. Germline trimming cut 3 bases from V and 10 bases from J; bases unmatched to any gene: 3. Germline CDR1 is LGHNT and CDR2 is FRNRAP. The CDR3 sequence is 14 residues long. CDR3 bases: TGTGCTAGTGGTTTCGGGACAGGGGAATCACCCCTCCACTTT. Protein: CASGFGTGESPLHF. Using reference TRBV12-5 and TRBJ1-6 for the parts outside the CDR3, the full variable domain is DARVTQTPRHKVTEMGQEVTMRCQPILGHNTVFWYRQTMMQGLELLAYFRNRAPLDDSGMPKDRFSAEMPDATLATLKIQPSEPRDSAVYFCASGFGTGESPLHFGNGTRLTVT.

The CDR3 spells CASSQEGTGKRALHF. The CDR3 DNA follows: TGCGCCAGCAGCCAAGAGGGGACAGGGAAGAGAGCCCTCCACTTT. The rearrangement joins TRBV4-1 to TRBJ1-6, with 9 bases fitting TRBD1. V lost 0 bases, J lost 14 bases, and 8 bases stayed unmatched. CDR1 and CDR2 from the germline V gene are MGHRA and YSYEKL. The CDR3 is made up of 15 amino acids.

The chain employs TRBV7-2 and TRBJ1-2, with D unclear. The CDR3 is 15 amino acids. Trimming removed 0 bases at V and 4 bases at J, with 12 bases between. Germline V gives CDR1 SGHTA, CDR2 FQGNSA. CDR3: CASSLAIGGFYGYTF. CDR3 coding DNA: TGTGCCAGCAGCTTAGCAATCGGAGGGTTCTATGGCTACACCTTC.

This chain uses TRBV6-5 with TRBJ1-5, with 9 bases aligning to TRBD1. CDR1 MNHEY and CDR2 SVGAGI come from the germline V gene. The CDR3 has 15 amino acids. The V and J ends lost 6 bases and 0 bases, in that order; junction bases with no gene match: 3. CDR3 DNA sequence: TGTGCCAGCAGAAGGGACAGGGATAGCAATCAGCCCCAGCATTTT. Its protein is CASRRDRDSNQPQHF.

This clone appeared a few times. This chain joins TRBV7-2 and TRBJ2-2; D not certain. Looked up from germline, CDR1 is SGHTA and CDR2 is FQGNSA. This CDR3 comprises 16 residues. The V and J ends lost 3 bases and 4 bases respectively, with 15 bases between them. This chain's CDR3 is CASSFMRVRSTGELFF. The CDR3 bases are TGTGCCAGCAGCTTTATGAGAGTGAGGAGCACCGGGGAGCTGTTTTTT.

The CDR3 nucleotides read TGTGCCAGCAGCGTAGACCAGGGACAGGGCTATGGCTACACCTTC. This gives the protein CASSVDQGQGYGYTF. The V call is TRBV9, the J call TRBJ1-2, with 9 bases lining up with TRBD1. Germline V CDR1 and CDR2: SGDLS, YYNGEE. This CDR3 has 15 residues. V shed 0 bases and J 4 bases; nucleotides not matched to a gene: 4.